This TCR beta chain emerged from a study of identical twins. TCRdb recomputed calls from the 5' RACE reads with MiXCR, one row per CDR3 protein. The sample records approximately 700,000 distinct CDR3 sequences, around a sixth being singletons. Germline CDR1 SQVTM, CDR2 ANQGSEA. The CDR3 runs to 14 residues. V lost 3 bases to trimming and J lost 0 bases, with 12 bases between them. This clonotype was counted a few times. This same sample was also taken into another study, of T cells expressing NK-cell markers.

This sequence was found in a woman under 30 in good health. The V call is TRBV29-1, the J call TRBJ2-7; TRBD1 is a possible D gene (5 bases). Material: PBMCs. This chain's CDR3 is CSVEGQGSSYEQYF. In DNA form, the CDR3 reads TGCAGCGTTGAGGGGCAGGGTTCCTCCTACGAGCAGTACTTC.